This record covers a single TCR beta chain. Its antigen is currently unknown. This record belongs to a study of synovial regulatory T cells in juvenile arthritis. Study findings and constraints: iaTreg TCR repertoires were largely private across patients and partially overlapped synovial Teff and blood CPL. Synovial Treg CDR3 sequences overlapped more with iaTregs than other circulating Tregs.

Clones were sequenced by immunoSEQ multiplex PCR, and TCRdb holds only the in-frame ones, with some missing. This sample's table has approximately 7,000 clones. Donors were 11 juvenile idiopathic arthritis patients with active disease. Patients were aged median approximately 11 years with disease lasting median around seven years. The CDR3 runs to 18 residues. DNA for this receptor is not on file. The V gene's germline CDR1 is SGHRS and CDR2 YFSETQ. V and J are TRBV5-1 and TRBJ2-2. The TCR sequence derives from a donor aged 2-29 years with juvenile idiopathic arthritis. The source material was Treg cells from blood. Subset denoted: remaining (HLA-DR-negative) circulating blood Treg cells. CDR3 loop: CASSLVPQGGEGTGELFF. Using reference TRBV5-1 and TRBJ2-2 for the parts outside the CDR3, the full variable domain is KAGVTQTPRYLIKTRGQQVTLSCSPISGHRSVSWYQQTPGQGLQFLFEYFSETQRNKGNFPGRFSGRQFSNSRSEMNVSTLELGDSALYLCASSLVPQGGEGTGELFFGEGSRLTVL.